This TCR beta chain was sequenced in a study of yellow fever vaccine responses in identical twins. The CDR3 has 16 amino acids. After removal of 5 bases from V and 0 bases from J, the junction contained 6 bases not matched to a gene. TCRdb reanalysed the RT-PCR reads using MiXCR and keeps one entry per CDR3 protein. The table lists roughly 15,000 distinct CDR3 sequences, about 88% of them singletons. Comment on this clonotype: The antigen remains undetermined.

Study findings and constraints: It has been reported that, in twins, the vaccine T cell response seemed partly convergent and partly personalized.

The chain joins TRBV12-3 or TRBV12-4 to TRBJ1-3; 8 bases match TRBD1. The starting material was T cells from blood (PBMCs), unsorted or a sorted subset (not recorded which), obtained before or after yellow fever vaccination (not recorded which). This clonotype originated in a woman younger than 30 who received the yellow fever vaccine. The CDR3 region has the DNA TGTGCCAGCAGTACCAGGGACAGGAGCTCTGGAAACACCATATATTTT. As protein: CASSTRDRSSGNTIYF.